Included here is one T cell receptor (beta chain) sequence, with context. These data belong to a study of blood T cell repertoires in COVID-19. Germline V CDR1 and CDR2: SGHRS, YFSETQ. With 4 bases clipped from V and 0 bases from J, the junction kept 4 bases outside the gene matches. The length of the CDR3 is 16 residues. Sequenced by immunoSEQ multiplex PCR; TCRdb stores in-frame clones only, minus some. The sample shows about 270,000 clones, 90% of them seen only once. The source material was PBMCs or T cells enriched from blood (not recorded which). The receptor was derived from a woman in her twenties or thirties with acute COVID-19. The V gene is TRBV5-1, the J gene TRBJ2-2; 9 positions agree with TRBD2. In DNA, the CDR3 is TGCGCCAGCAGCCCGTTAGCGGGAGCGAACACCGGGGAGCTGTTTTTT. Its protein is CASSPLAGANTGELFF.